A single T cell receptor (beta chain) is shown here with its context. Data came from immunoSEQ multiplex PCR; TCRdb stores just in-frame clones and leaves some out. This table has more than 85,000 clones, roughly 90% appearing once. While infection was still active, Seattle patients were enrolled and then followed longitudinally. This record comes from a study of blood T cell repertoires in COVID-19. Study summary: Whether acute or convalescent, the COVID-19 samples came from the United States, Italy and Spain.

This CDR3 is built from 16 residues. V was clipped by 1 base and J by 0 bases, with 10 bases between them. Germline V lookup: CDR1 GTSNPN, CDR2 SVGIG (reference sequence). The source is a woman in her 50s with COVID-19, enrolled during active disease. The sample was peripheral blood. This chain joins TRBV30 and TRBJ2-6; tentative D call: TRBD1 (5 bases). In DNA form, the CDR3 reads TGTGCCTGGAGTGCGACAGCGAGCTCTGGGGCCAACGTCCTGACTTTC. Its protein is CAWSATASSGANVLTF.